Sequencing of this TCR beta chain was carried out in a study of blood T cells in healthy people across ages. For the study at large: Using template switching, researchers captured about one barcoded beta molecule for each two T cells. Study-wide points: Diversity estimated from one million T cells was considered an underestimate.

The sample, approximately 10 milliliters of peripheral blood, was drawn from each donor. This clonotype has a handful of counts. Its specificity is not known. V was shortened by 3 bases and J by 5 bases, with 17 bases between the two germline ends. This CDR3 has 15 amino acids. Germline V gene lookup returns CDR1 SGDLS and CDR2 YYNGEE. Through a sample-barcoded 5' primer and a J-beta primer mix, a second PCR was run for roughly 6 to 11 cycles. TCRdb ran MiXCR on the 5' RACE reads and lists one entry per CDR3 protein. This sample has more than 550,000 distinct CDR3 sequences, with 22% found just once. The rearrangement uses TRBV9 and TRBJ2-5; TRBD2 is a possible D gene (8 bases). The sequencing input was blood. The receptor was isolated from a man between 65 and 85 years old in good health. This CDR3 is CASSGTGLAGETQYF. As DNA, the CDR3 is TGTGCCAGCAGCGGGACAGGTTTAGCGGGGGAGACCCAGTACTTC.